One and the same sample provided the 8 T cell receptor beta chains below, sequenced in a study of T cells in women clearing cervical HPV infection. TCRdb's copy holds only in-frame clones and misses some; the assay was immunoSEQ multiplex PCR. The sample table sets out under 40,000 clones. The sample consisted of blood buffy coat. Receptors were obtained from a woman aged 18 to 75 with a cervical HPV16 infection that either progressed to CIN3+ or cleared (not recorded which).

Concerning this clone: The read gets to within 3 residues of the CDR3 end, and the germline J gene fills in the rest. This sequence joins TRBV2 and TRBJ2-1, with 8 positions matching TRBD2. Per the germline V gene, CDR1 is SNHLY and CDR2 is FYNNEI. V lost 10 bases and J lost 3; bases outside the gene matches: 20. This CDR3 comprises 18 residues. CDR3 loop: CANLILDRETSVYNEQFF. The part of the CDR3 DNA that was read is TGTGCCAACCTAATATTGGATCGAGAGACTAGCGTCTACAATGAG.

Of note for this clone: From the germline J gene comes the end of the CDR3, since the read stops 3 residues before it. The chain uses TRBV19 and TRBJ2-5; the D is unclear. V was cut by 5 bases and J by 2 bases, with 9 bases left in between. The CDR3 runs to 13 residues. Germline V gene data show CDR1 as LNHDA and CDR2 as SQIVND (reference sequence). CDR3 DNA, as far as it was read: TGTGCCAGTAGTGAACAGCAGCAAGAGACC. Its protein product is CASSEQQQET. The CDR3 in full is CASSEQQQETQYF.

A note on this clone: Read data end 3 residues before the CDR3 end; the end is taken from the germline J gene. V is TRBV2 and J is TRBJ2-3; D ambiguous. The ends were cut back, 2 bases at V and 0 bases at J, with 6 bases in the middle. The CDR3 has 14 amino acids. CDR1 is SNHLY, CDR2 FYNNEI, per germline. The part of the CDR3 DNA that was read is TGTGCCAGCAGTGAAAAGACTAGCACAGATACG. Amino acids: CASSEKTSTDT. The complete CDR3 sequence is CASSEKTSTDTQYF.

Comment on this clone: The read stops 3 residues short of the end of the CDR3; the missing end is completed from the germline J gene. The chain uses TRBV18 and TRBJ2-7; D is possibly TRBD2 (6 bases). The CDR3 runs to 15 residues. V was clipped by 3 bases and J by 5 bases, with 17 bases between them. CDR1 and CDR2 (germline): KGHSH, LQKENI. CDR3 region: CASSPGLVVVHEQYF. The sequenced CDR3 bases are TGTGCCAGCTCACCGGGACTGGTTGTAGTACACGAG.

For this clone: Sequencing ends 3 residues short of the CDR3 end; the germline J gene provides the rest. The chain joins TRBV2 to TRBJ2-5; 11 positions agree with TRBD2. CDR1 SNHLY and CDR2 FYNNEI come from the germline V gene. The CDR3 loop spans 15 amino acids. V lost 7 bases and J lost 1; bases outside the gene matches: 5. The part of the CDR3 DNA that was read is TGTGCCAGCAACGTAGCGGGAGGGCGCCAAGAGACC. Its protein is CASNVAGGRQET. The whole CDR3 protein is CASNVAGGRQETQYF. Full variable domain (missing parts from reference TRBV2 and TRBJ2-5): EPEVTQTPSHQVTQMGQEVILRCVPISNHLYFYWYRQILGQKVEFLVSFYNNEISEKSEIFDDQFSVERPDGSNFTLKIRSTKLEDSAMYFCASNVAGGRQETQYFGPGTRLLVL.

Comments on this clone: The read terminates 3 residues before the CDR3 end, so the remaining end is supplied by the germline J gene. The chain carries TRBV20-1 and TRBJ1-2; 8 nucleotides match TRBD1. The length of the CDR3 is 16 residues. Germline V gives CDR1 DFQATT, CDR2 SNEGSKA (reference sequence). CDR3 DNA, as far as it was read: TGCAGTGCTAGAGATCGGTTTGGCAGGGGGCTACGAGGC. Residues: CSARDRFGRGLRG. The whole CDR3 region reads CSARDRFGRGLRGYTF.

To note about this clone: From the germline J gene comes the end of the CDR3, since the read stops 3 residues before it. The V gene is TRBV7-9, the J gene TRBJ2-5, with a weak D call TRBD2 (5 bases). Germline V gives CDR1 SEHNR, CDR2 FQNEAQ (reference sequence). CDR3 length: 14 amino acids. Trimming took 6 bases from V and 4 from J, leaving 15 bases between them. CDR3 DNA (partial): TGTGCCAGCAGGTTTCGGGGATTGGCAGAGACC. Amino acid sequence: CASRFRGLAET. The CDR3 in full is CASRFRGLAETQYF.

Turning to this clone: The read halts 3 residues ahead of the CDR3 end, with the missing end drawn from the germline J gene. The J gene is TRBJ2-3, the V gene TRBV30, with unresolved D. This CDR3 has 12 amino acids. Looked up from germline, CDR1 is GTSNPN and CDR2 is SVGIG (reference sequence). V lost 2 bases and J 6 bases, leaving 9 bases between the germline ends. The DNA read from the CDR3 is TGTGCCTGGAGTCCCCTCGGTGATACG. It translates to CAWSPLGDT. The full CDR3 protein is CAWSPLGDTQYF.